The following is a T cell receptor beta chain sequence with its context. This entry is derived from a study of cytomegalovirus exposure and HLA in healthy donors. For the study at large: Within an early data release were about 85 million unique TCRs drawn from HLA-typed donors.

CDR1 is SGHKS and CDR2 is YYEKEE in the germline V gene (reference sequence). CDR3 length: 15 amino acids. The V segment lost 0 bases and the J segment 6 bases; nucleotides outside the gene matches: 2. Primers included in the PCR were 60 Vbeta and 13 Jbeta primers. The data were produced by immunoSEQ multiplex PCR, yet TCRdb's version contains in-frame clones alone and is incomplete. The sample includes approximately 260,000 clones, roughly 86% of them seen just once. The sequencing sample was made of PBMCs. V is TRBV5-5 and J is TRBJ1-5; 11 bases are shared with TRBD1. The origin of this receptor is a woman in her 40s in good health and CMV-seropositive. This CDR3 reads CASSLEGQGGQPQHF. DNA of the CDR3: TGTGCCAGCAGCTTGGAGGGACAGGGGGGTCAGCCCCAGCATTTT.